This T cell receptor beta chain was obtained from a study of T cells after yellow fever vaccination (dated by TCRdb to about 2019). In terms of the full investigation: The SMART-Seq v4 Ultra Low Input RNA kit was used to prepare libraries from fractions with low cell numbers. Blood samples were taken at several timepoints before and after primary and secondary immunization, and bulk PBMC replicates and cell subsets were isolated. To track T-cell clones before and after primary and booster YFV17D yellow fever vaccination, bulk TCR alpha and beta repertoires were sequenced longitudinally. The cohort comprised two healthy male donors, one aged 18 to 30 and one aged 30 to 40 years.

Paper-wide results and their limitations: The study included only a couple of donors, which limits how far the findings can be generalized. Compared with the primary T-cell response, the secondary T-cell response was faster but weaker, reaching its peak on day 5 rather than on day 15. Most clones expanded after primary vaccination (around 96% of CD4 and approximately 90% of CD8) were re-detected after the booster, suggesting that broad memory maintenance occurred. A small share of clonotypes occurred in both CD4 and CD8 compartments, likely arising from convergent recombination. Because abundant contaminating clonotypes from the bulk population could be contained in FACS-sorted repertoires, computational filtering was required.

This clonotype was found many times. It has no known antigen specificity. Qualities for individual bases were not recorded, and no much larger clone is one base off. TCR cDNA was made using 5'RACE template switching, a step that added a universal primer site and unique molecular identifiers. Priming of cDNA synthesis was performed from both the TCR alpha and TCR beta constant segments. Library amplification involved two PCR steps, and the second step added sample barcodes and sequencing adapters. Sequencing of libraries was performed on Illumina HiSeq 2500 (2x100 bp) or NovaSeq (2x150 bp). Per the original workflow: Demultiplexing of reads and collapsing into UMI consensus sequences were performed with MIGEC, and V(D)J alignment was carried out with MiXCR. Vaccine-responding clonotypes were identified with edgeR using replicate PBMC samples, with FDR below 0.01 and a log2 fold change above 5 up to day 15 being required. Each bulk clonotype was labeled CD4 or CD8 based on which sequenced repertoire, CD4 or CD8, contained the clonotype at higher abundance. TCRdb trimmed public reads at Q25 via fastp, called clones via MiXCR and kept in-frame beta chains. All rows with the same CDR3 protein become a single entry with the most common DNA and genes. The V and J calls and clone size are TCRdb's, not the authors'. The sample table records roughly 63,000 distinct CDR3 sequences; roughly 7.3% of these occur just once. The leading ten clones occupy 35% to 40% of the sample.

CDR1 and CDR2, looked up from the germline V gene (reference sequence), are SGHKS and YYEKEE. CDR3 length: 13 amino acids, cysteine to phenylalanine. The DNA shown is the 39-base CDR3, in frame from base 1. V loses 4 bases, J loses 3 bases, and the germline ends lie 10 bases apart. In the paper's terms, the treatment or condition label means: live attenuated yellow fever vaccine strain. A standard Ficoll-Paque protocol was used to isolate PBMCs from peripheral blood. CD4 and CD8 T-cell fractions were isolated with Dynabeads CD4 and CD8 positive selection kits. RNA was extracted with TriZol from bulk PBMCs, CD4 and CD8 fractions, and dextramer-positive and dextramer-negative fractions.

The chain uses TRBV5-5 and TRBJ1-1; the best D guess is TRBD1, with 5 bases matching. The sequence was obtained from a man aged 25-40 years who received the YFV17D yellow fever vaccine. The specimen comprised CD8+ T cells sorted from PBMCs, sampled 15 days after the yellow fever booster vaccination. The sequenced DNA is TGTGCCAGCAGCCAGCAGGGCGACACTGAAGCTTTCTTT. This sequence encodes CASSQQGDTEAFF.